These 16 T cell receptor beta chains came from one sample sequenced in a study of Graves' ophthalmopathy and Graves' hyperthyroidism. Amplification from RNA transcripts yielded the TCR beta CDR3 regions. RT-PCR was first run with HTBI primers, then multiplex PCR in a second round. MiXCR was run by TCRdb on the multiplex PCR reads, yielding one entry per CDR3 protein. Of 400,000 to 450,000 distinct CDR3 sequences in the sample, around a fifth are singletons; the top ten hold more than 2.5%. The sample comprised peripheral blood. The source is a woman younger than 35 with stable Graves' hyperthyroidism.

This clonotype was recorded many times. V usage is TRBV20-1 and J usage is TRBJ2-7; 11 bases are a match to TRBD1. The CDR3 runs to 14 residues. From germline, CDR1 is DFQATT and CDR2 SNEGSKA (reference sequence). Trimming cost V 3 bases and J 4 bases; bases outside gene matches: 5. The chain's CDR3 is CSARWDRGDYEQYF. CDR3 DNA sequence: TGCAGTGCTAGGTGGGACAGGGGGGATTACGAGCAGTACTTC.

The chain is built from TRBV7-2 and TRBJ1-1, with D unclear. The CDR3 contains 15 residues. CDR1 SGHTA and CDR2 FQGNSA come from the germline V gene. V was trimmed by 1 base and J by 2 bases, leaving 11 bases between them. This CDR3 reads CASSLGSTANTEAFF. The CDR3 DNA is TGTGCCAGCAGCTTAGGCTCGACGGCTAACACTGAAGCTTTCTTT.

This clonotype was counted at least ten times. The CDR3 DNA sequence: TGCGCCAGCGGGGCGACAGGGGCGAACACCGGGGAGCTGTTTTTT. This gives the protein CASGATGANTGELFF. The chain employs TRBV5-1 and TRBJ2-2; 8 positions agree with TRBD1. Trimming removed 7 bases from V and 0 bases from J; junction bases left unmatched: 5. Germline CDR1 and CDR2: SGHRS and YFSETQ. The CDR3 extends over 15 amino acids.

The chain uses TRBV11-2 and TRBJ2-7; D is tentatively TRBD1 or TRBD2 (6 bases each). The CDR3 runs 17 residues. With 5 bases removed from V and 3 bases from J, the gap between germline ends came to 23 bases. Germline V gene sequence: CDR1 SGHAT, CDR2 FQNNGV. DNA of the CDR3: TGTGCCAGCAGCCCCCAAAGGGCCGGGGGCACCTGCTACGAGCAGTACTTC. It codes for CASSPQRAGGTCYEQYF. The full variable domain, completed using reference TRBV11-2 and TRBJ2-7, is EAGVAQSPRYKIIEKRQSVAFWCNPISGHATLYWYQQILGQGPKLLIQFQNNGVVDDSQLPKDRFSAERLKGVDSTLKIQPAKLEDSAVYLCASSPQRAGGTCYEQYFGPGTRLTVT.

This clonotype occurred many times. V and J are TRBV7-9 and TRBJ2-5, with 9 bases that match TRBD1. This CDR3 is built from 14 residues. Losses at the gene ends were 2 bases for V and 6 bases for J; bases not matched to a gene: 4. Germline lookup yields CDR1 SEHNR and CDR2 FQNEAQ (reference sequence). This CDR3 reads CASSLNTGGQTQYF. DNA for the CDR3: TGTGCCAGCAGCTTAAATACAGGGGGCCAGACCCAGTACTTC.

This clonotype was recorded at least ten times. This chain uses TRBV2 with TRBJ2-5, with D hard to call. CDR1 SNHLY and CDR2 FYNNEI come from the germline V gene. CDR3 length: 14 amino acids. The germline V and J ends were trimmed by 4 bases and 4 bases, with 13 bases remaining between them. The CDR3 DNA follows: TGTGCCAGCAGTGGGTCTCGGGTTGGAGAGACCCAGTACTTC. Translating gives CASSGSRVGETQYF.

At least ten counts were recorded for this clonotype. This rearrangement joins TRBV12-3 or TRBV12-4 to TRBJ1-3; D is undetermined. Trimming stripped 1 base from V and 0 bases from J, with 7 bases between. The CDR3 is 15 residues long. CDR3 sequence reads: CASSLEAHSGNTIYF. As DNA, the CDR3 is TGTGCCAGCAGTTTAGAGGCCCACTCTGGAAACACCATATATTTT.

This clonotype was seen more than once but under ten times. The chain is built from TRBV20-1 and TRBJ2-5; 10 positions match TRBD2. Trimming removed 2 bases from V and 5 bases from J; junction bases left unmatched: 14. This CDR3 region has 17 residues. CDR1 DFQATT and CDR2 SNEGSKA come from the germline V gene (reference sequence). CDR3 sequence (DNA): TGCAGTGCTAGACGCCCAGGACTAGCGGACACCCGCGAGACCCAGTACTTC. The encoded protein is CSARRPGLADTRETQYF.

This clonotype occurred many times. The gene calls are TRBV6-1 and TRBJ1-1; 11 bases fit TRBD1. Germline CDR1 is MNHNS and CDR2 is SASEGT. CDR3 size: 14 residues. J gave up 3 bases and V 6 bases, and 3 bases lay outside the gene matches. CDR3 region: CASRDRGPDTEAFF. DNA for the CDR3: TGTGCCAGCAGGGACAGGGGGCCGGACACTGAAGCTTTCTTT.

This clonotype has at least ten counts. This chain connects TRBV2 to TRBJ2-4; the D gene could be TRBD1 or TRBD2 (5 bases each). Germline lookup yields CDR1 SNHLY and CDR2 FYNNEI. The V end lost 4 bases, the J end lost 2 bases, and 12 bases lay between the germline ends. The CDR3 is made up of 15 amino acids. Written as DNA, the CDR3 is TGTGCCAGCAGTGGACATCGGGGCCCCAAAAACATTCAGTACTTC. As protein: CASSGHRGPKNIQYF.

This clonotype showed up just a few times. This CDR3 is CASSLRTGMVTEAFF. The CDR3 bases are TGTGCCAGCAGTCTTAGGACAGGGATGGTCACTGAAGCTTTCTTT. The chain combines TRBV12-3 or TRBV12-4 with TRBJ1-1, with 8 bases fitting TRBD1. V lost 5 bases and J lost 4; bases outside the gene matches: 9. This CDR3 is built from 15 residues.

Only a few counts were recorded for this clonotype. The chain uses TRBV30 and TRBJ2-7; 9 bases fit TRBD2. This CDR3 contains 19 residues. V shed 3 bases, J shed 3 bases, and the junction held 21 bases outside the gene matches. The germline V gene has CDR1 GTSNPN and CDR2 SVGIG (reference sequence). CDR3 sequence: CAWRREPGLAPSGDYEQYF. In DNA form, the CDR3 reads TGTGCCTGGAGGCGGGAGCCGGGACTAGCACCCTCCGGCGACTACGAGCAGTACTTC.

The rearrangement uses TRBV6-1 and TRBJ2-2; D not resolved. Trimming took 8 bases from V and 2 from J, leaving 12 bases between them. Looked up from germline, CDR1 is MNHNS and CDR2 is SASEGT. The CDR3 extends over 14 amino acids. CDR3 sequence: CASAPFLNTGELFF. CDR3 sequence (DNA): TGTGCCAGCGCACCCTTTTTAAACACCGGGGAGCTGTTTTTT.

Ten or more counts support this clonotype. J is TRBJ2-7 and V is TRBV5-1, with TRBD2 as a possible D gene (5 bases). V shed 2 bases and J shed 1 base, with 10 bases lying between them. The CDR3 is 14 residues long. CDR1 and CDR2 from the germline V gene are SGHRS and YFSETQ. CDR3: CASSFDGLSYEQYF. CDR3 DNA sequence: TGCGCCAGCAGCTTTGACGGACTGTCCTACGAGCAGTACTTC.

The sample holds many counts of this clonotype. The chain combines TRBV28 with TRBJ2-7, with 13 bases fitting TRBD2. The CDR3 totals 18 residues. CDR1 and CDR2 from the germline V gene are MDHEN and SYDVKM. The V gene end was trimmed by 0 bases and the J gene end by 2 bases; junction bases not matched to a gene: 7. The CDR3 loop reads CASSLWTSGGRTPYEQYF. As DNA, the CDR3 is TGTGCCAGCAGTTTATGGACTAGCGGGGGGCGGACCCCCTACGAGCAGTACTTC.

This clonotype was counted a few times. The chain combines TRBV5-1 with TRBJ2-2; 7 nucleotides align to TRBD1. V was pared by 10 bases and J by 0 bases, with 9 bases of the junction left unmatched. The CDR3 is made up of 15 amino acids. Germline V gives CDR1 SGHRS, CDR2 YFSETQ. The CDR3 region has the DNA TGCGCCTCCTCCCCGACAGGGCCGAACACCGGGGAGCTGTTTTTT. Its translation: CASSPTGPNTGELFF.